These 21 T cell receptor beta chains originate from one sample sequenced in a study of control samples from healthy donors and cancer patients. The assay was immunoSEQ multiplex PCR, and TCRdb's table has in-frame clones only and misses some. The sample contains about 180,000 clones, about 90% of which appear only once. The sample was blood. The receptors come from a woman in her fifties or sixties in good health.

The chain joins TRBV5-4 to TRBJ2-2, with D perhaps assigned TRBD1 or TRBD2 (5 bases each). The CDR3 has 15 amino acids. The V end was cut by 3 bases, the J end by 5 bases, with 14 bases between. Germline values: CDR1 SGHNT, CDR2 YYREEE (reference sequence). The CDR3 is CASSSTGTQTGELFF. The CDR3 region has the DNA TGTGCCAGCAGCTCAACCGGGACCCAAACCGGGGAGCTGTTTTTT.

This clone was picked up one time. This chain joins TRBV19 and TRBJ2-1; no definite D call. V was shortened by 6 bases and J by 1 base, with 10 bases between the two germline ends. The CDR3 is made up of 14 amino acids. Germline values: CDR1 LNHDA, CDR2 SQIVND (reference sequence). Here the CDR3 DNA reads TGTGCCAGTAGCCCAAATCCATCCTACAATGAGCAGTTCTTC. Protein: CASSPNPSYNEQFF.

V and J are TRBV5-1 and TRBJ2-7, with TRBD1 matching over 7 bases. CDR1 SGHRS and CDR2 YFSETQ come from the germline V gene. This CDR3 is 14 amino acids long. The V segment lost 5 bases and the J segment 5 bases; nucleotides outside the gene matches: 10. The CDR3 DNA follows: TGCGCCAGCAGTTCGAGACAGGGTACCCACGAGCAGTACTTC. This encodes CASSSRQGTHEQYF.

The chain employs TRBV3-1 (or the pseudogene TRBV3-2) and TRBJ2-5; 10 bases are shared with TRBD2. Germline V gene sequence: CDR1 LGHDT, CDR2 YNNKEL (reference sequence). The CDR3 has 15 amino acids. Unmatched junction bases numbered 3, after V lost 3 bases and J lost 2 bases. The DNA of the CDR3 is TGTGCCAGCAGCCATAGCGGGGGGCTACAAGAGACCCAGTACTTC. Residues: CASSHSGGLQETQYF.

This clone came up a few times. The chain uses TRBV12-3 or TRBV12-4 and TRBJ1-2; no clear D. V lost 4 bases and J lost 8, with 11 bases in between. The CDR3 contains 12 residues. In DNA form, the CDR3 reads TGTGCCAGCAGTTACACAGACCTGGGCTACACCTTC. It translates to CASSYTDLGYTF.

The rearrangement joins TRBV18 to TRBJ1-1; possible D gene TRBD1, 6 bases. Germline V lookup: CDR1 KGHSH, CDR2 LQKENI. This CDR3 region has 16 residues. The ends were cut back, 3 bases at V and 1 base at J, with 15 bases in the middle. The CDR3 DNA reads TGTGCCAGCTCACCCATCACAGGGAGGGGGAACACTGAAGCTTTCTTT. Protein: CASSPITGRGNTEAFF.

The rearrangement uses TRBV2 and TRBJ2-1; D ambiguous. CDR1 and CDR2 (germline): SNHLY, FYNNEI. This CDR3 has 14 amino acids. V lost 7 bases and J 0 bases, leaving 10 bases between the germline ends. The CDR3 here is CASMAPISYNEQFF. CDR3 coding DNA: TGTGCCAGCATGGCCCCGATCTCCTACAATGAGCAGTTCTTC.

This chain connects TRBV30 to TRBJ1-1, with D unresolved. Trimming took off 2 bases at V and 9 bases at J, with 10 bases between the two ends. This CDR3 has 11 residues. Germline values: CDR1 GTSNPN, CDR2 SVGIG (reference sequence). CDR3 coding DNA: TGTGCCTGGAGTCTTAATGCGAAAGCTTTCTTT. This encodes CAWSLNAKAFF. The whole variable domain, remainder taken from reference TRBV30 and TRBJ1-1, is SQTIHQWPATLVQPVGSPLSLECTVEGTSNPNLYWYRQAAGRGLQLLFYSVGIGQISSEVPQNLSASRPQDRQFILSSKKLLLSDSGFYLCAWSLNAKAFFGQGTRLTVV.

The chain couples TRBV6-2 or TRBV6-3 to TRBJ2-1; D remains unclear. Germline V gene sequence: CDR1 MNHEY, CDR2 SVGEGT. This CDR3 region has 17 residues. Trimming stripped 3 bases from V and 1 base from J, with 16 bases between. The CDR3 here is CASSYFPLRPSYNEQFF. In DNA form, the CDR3 reads TGTGCCAGCAGTTATTTCCCACTTCGCCCATCCTACAATGAGCAGTTCTTC.

This clone was observed once. The gene calls are TRBV4-3 and TRBJ2-2; TRBD2 might be the D (5 bases). CDR1 and CDR2 (germline): LGHNA, YSLEER. The CDR3 has 14 residues. V lost 0 bases, J lost 7 bases, and 9 bases lay in between. The CDR3 spells CASSQDASFGELFF. The DNA of the CDR3 is TGCGCCAGCAGCCAAGATGCTAGCTTCGGGGAGCTGTTTTTT.

This chain joins TRBV7-6 and TRBJ2-7; a weak D match, TRBD1 (6 bases). This CDR3 contains 13 residues. V was trimmed by 5 bases and J by 7 bases, leaving 15 bases between them. Germline-derived CDR1 and CDR2 are SGHVS and FNYEAQ. The CDR3 region is CASSPVGGREQYF. CDR3 nucleotides: TGTGCCAGCAGCCCCGTAGGGGGAAGGGAGCAGTACTTC.

This clone was detected only once. Other DNA sequences in the same sample also yield this CDR3. DNA of the CDR3: TGTGCCTCGCGGCTTCGGGGGGGGTACACCGGGGAGCTGTTTTTT. It is translated as CASRLRGGYTGELFF. The chain uses TRBV30 and TRBJ2-2, with 8 bases fitting TRBD2. Germline V CDR1 and CDR2: GTSNPN, SVGIG (reference sequence). The CDR3 has 15 residues. The trim removed 7 bases at V and 3 bases at J, leaving 10 bases unmatched.

DNA for the CDR3: TGCACCAGCAGCAAGACAAACGGGGTTTACAATGAGCAGTTCTTC. Its protein product is CTSSKTNGVYNEQFF. This sequence joins TRBV1 and TRBJ2-1; TRBD2, the table's D call, was not compared with the DNA. TRBV1 is assigned pseudogene status. There are 15 residues in the CDR3.

The chain has TRBV28 and TRBJ2-1; no clear D gene. V was trimmed by 9 bases and J by 3 bases, leaving 9 bases between them. This CDR3 has 12 amino acids. Germline lookup yields CDR1 MDHEN and CDR2 SYDVKM. CDR3 loop: CASTLGYNEQFF. The DNA for the CDR3 is TGTGCCAGTACCCTTGGCTACAATGAGCAGTTCTTC.

This clone was recorded a few times. The CDR3 DNA reads TGTGCCAGCAGTGCAGGGGGCATCTACGAGCAGTACTTC. This encodes CASSAGGIYEQYF. V is TRBV25-1 and J is TRBJ2-7; TRBD1 aligns across 8 bases. J was trimmed by 3 bases and V by 4 bases; bases with no gene match: 2. CDR3 length: 13 residues. Germline V gene lookup returns CDR1 MGHDK and CDR2 SYGVNS.

The J gene is TRBJ2-1, the V gene TRBV5-6; D is unclear. Germline V gives CDR1 SGHDT, CDR2 YYEEEE. The CDR3 has 14 residues. V was clipped by 4 bases and J by 10 bases, with 18 bases between them. CDR3 sequence: CASSLDLHIREQFF. The DNA for the CDR3 is TGTGCCAGCAGCCTCGACCTCCATATCAGGGAGCAGTTCTTC.

This sequence joins TRBV18 and TRBJ1-4; D is uncertain. The CDR3 is 11 residues long. Trimming shortened V by 10 bases and J by 13 bases, and 16 bases separated the two germline ends. The germline V gene encodes CDR1 KGHSH and CDR2 LQKENI. The CDR3 DNA follows: TGTGCCACAACACTCGGGTTCAGACTGTTTTTT. Protein: CATTLGFRLFF. The full variable domain, with the rest looked up from reference TRBV18 and TRBJ1-4, is NAGVMQNPRHLVRRRGQEARLRCSPMKGHSHVYWYRQLPEEGLKFMVYLQKENIIDESGMPKERFSAEFPKEGPSILRIQQVVRGDSAAYFCATTLGFRLFFGSGTQLSVL.

The rearrangement joins TRBV7-8 to TRBJ1-1, with D possibly matching TRBD1 (6 bases). This CDR3 spans 16 amino acids. The V end was cut by 5 bases, the J end by 0 bases, with 16 bases between. The germline CDR1 and CDR2 sequences are SGHVS and FQNEAQ. The CDR3: CASSPDRISMNTEAFF. The CDR3 DNA is TGTGCCAGCAGCCCAGACAGGATATCAATGAACACTGAAGCTTTCTTT. Using reference TRBV7-8 and TRBJ1-1 for the parts outside the CDR3, the full variable domain is GAGVSQSPRYKVAKRGQDVALRCDPISGHVSLFWYQQALGQGPEFLTYFQNEAQLDKSGLPSDRFFAERPEGSVSTLKIQRTQQEDSAVYLCASSPDRISMNTEAFFGQGTRLTVV.

The chain employs TRBV29-1 and TRBJ1-4, with D unresolved. The CDR3 has 11 amino acids. The V end was cut by 7 bases, the J end by 6 bases, with 9 bases between. CDR1 and CDR2 from the germline V gene are SQVTM and ANQGSEA. CDR3 region: CSATAYEKLFF. The CDR3 DNA reads as TGCAGCGCCACGGCCTATGAAAAACTGTTTTTT.

This clone has only one observation. This chain uses TRBV2 with TRBJ2-2; 8 bases are shared with TRBD2. V was clipped by 3 bases and J by 5 bases; unmatched bases: 5. The V gene's germline CDR1 is SNHLY and CDR2 FYNNEI. The CDR3 sequence is 15 residues long. Here the CDR3 reads CASSDLAGGTGELFF. The CDR3 DNA reads TGTGCCAGCAGTGATCTAGCGGGTGGTACCGGGGAGCTGTTTTTT.

This clone appeared a single time. The CDR3 here is CASSLPGPRDTQYF. CDR3 bases: TGTGCCAGCAGCTTACCGGGGCCTAGGGATACGCAGTATTTT. The chain is built from TRBV7-2 and TRBJ2-3, with D perhaps matching TRBD1 or TRBD2 (5 bases each). Germline CDR1 and CDR2: SGHTA and FQGNSA. Trimming removed 2 bases from V and 6 bases from J, with 12 bases in between. The CDR3 is 14 amino acids.